The 7 T cell receptor beta chains below come from one sample, sequenced in a study of patients and donors after allogeneic stem cell transplantation. A single record per CDR3 protein comes from TCRdb applying MiXCR to the RT-PCR reads. The table shows approximately 430,000 distinct CDR3 sequences, with 15% to 20% occurring only once. The material sequenced was blood, either unsorted or a sorted T cell fraction (not recorded which). Receptors originate from a human donor who was either an allogeneic HSCT recipient or a stem cell or donor lymphocyte infusion donor (not recorded which). It is not recorded whose cells these are; they may come from a transplant donor.

The rearrangement links TRBV7-9 to TRBJ2-3; 11 bases align to TRBD2. The length of the CDR3 is 17 residues. Per the germline V gene, CDR1 is SEHNR and CDR2 is FQNEAQ (reference sequence). V was pared by 6 bases and J by 2 bases, with 10 bases of the junction left unmatched. The CDR3 loop reads CASRLAGGNPFTDTQYF. CDR3 coding DNA: TGTGCCAGCAGGCTAGCGGGGGGAAACCCCTTCACAGATACGCAGTATTTT.

The CDR3 coding sequence is TGTGCCAGCAGGGATCAGGGTTCCCTCAGAGGTACGCAGTATTTT. It codes for CASRDQGSLRGTQYF. This chain connects TRBV2 to TRBJ2-3; D perhaps matches TRBD1 (5 bases). V was cut by 6 bases and J by 8 bases, with 21 bases left in between. The CDR3 loop spans 15 amino acids. CDR1 and CDR2 (germline): SNHLY, FYNNEI. Complete variable domain (other parts from reference TRBV2 and TRBJ2-3): EPEVTQTPSHQVTQMGQEVILRCVPISNHLYFYWYRQILGQKVEFLVSFYNNEISEKSEIFDDQFSVERPDGSNFTLKIRSTKLEDSAMYFCASRDQGSLRGTQYFGPGTRLTVL.

This clonotype was detected a few times. The CDR3 protein is CASSQTRTSGGAEEQYF. The CDR3 DNA follows: TGTGCCAGCAGCCAAACTCGGACTAGCGGGGGGGCAGAAGAGCAGTACTTC. The chain is built from TRBV4-2 and TRBJ2-7; TRBD2 matches at 15 bases. Germline V gene lookup returns CDR1 LGHNA and CDR2 YNFKEQ. CDR3 length: 17 residues. Germline trimming cut 2 bases from V and 7 bases from J; bases unmatched to any gene: 9.

In its sample, this clonotype was seen a few times. V usage is TRBV7-8 and J usage is TRBJ1-5; 11 nucleotides agree with TRBD1. CDR3 length: 16 amino acids. V lost 4 bases to trimming and J lost 2 bases; unmatched junction nucleotides: 4. Germline V gene data show CDR1 as SGHVS and CDR2 as FQNEAQ. The CDR3 DNA is TGTGCCAGCAGCTGCGGACAGGGGGCAGGCAATCAGCCCCAGCATTTT. It translates to CASSCGQGAGNQPQHF.

This clonotype was seen a handful of times. The chain has TRBV20-1 and TRBJ2-2; 12 bases line up with TRBD2. The CDR3 runs to 15 residues. CDR1 and CDR2 (germline): DFQATT, SNEGSKA (reference sequence). V dropped 6 bases and J dropped 6; count of bases not matched to a gene: 8. The CDR3 protein is CSARLAGAGAGELFF. DNA for the CDR3: TGCAGTGCCAGACTAGCGGGAGCTGGAGCCGGGGAGCTGTTTTTT.

The chain employs TRBV11-3 and TRBJ2-1, with D perhaps matching TRBD1 (6 bases). This CDR3 is built from 14 residues. Germline V gene data show CDR1 as SGHNT and CDR2 as YENEEA. The V and J ends lost 5 bases and 5 bases respectively, with 13 bases between them. The CDR3 spells CASSSRDTNNEQFF. In nucleotides, the CDR3 is TGTGCCAGCAGCAGCCGGGACACAAACAATGAGCAGTTCTTC.

This chain links TRBV5-1 with TRBJ1-6; 8 nucleotides line up with TRBD1. J was trimmed by 7 bases and V by 4 bases; bases with no gene match: 7. The CDR3 length is 15 residues. Germline V gene lookup returns CDR1 SGHRS and CDR2 YFSETQ. The CDR3 region is CASSAAGGENSPLHF. The CDR3 DNA sequence: TGCGCCAGCAGCGCCGCAGGGGGCGAGAATTCACCCCTCCACTTT.